This T cell receptor (beta chain) was observed in a study of T-cell memory formation after mild COVID-19. Findings and limits, study-wide: Detection of some responders pre-infection suggested pre-existing cross-reactive memory T cells participated. Day 15 to 85 contracting clones showed balanced CD4/CD8; day 15 to 37 expanders favored CD4+. CD4+ contracting clones were mainly CM and EM; CD8+ ones, EMRA.

In the case of this clonotype: Antigen: not known.

Between the trimmed V and J ends, which lost 2 bases and 5 bases, there was a span of 22 bases. Per germline, CDR1 MNHEY and CDR2 SVGAGI. The CDR3 extends over 17 amino acids. 5'RACE primed at constant segments yielded TCR alpha and TCR beta cDNA libraries bearing sample barcodes and UMIs. TCRdb reprocessed the 5' RACE reads with MiXCR, giving one entry per CDR3 protein. The data hold 300,000 to 400,000 distinct CDR3 sequences, with around 28% observed a single time. The gene calls are TRBV6-5 and TRBJ2-7; D might be TRBD1 or TRBD2, each matching 6 bases. The sequenced sample was PBMCs or a T cell subset sorted from them (not recorded which). The receptor comes from an adult woman who had mild COVID-19 (a few samples of this study predate the infection). Cell type and time point are not known. The CDR3 DNA is TGTGCCAGCAGTTACGTAGGGATAGCGGAGGGGGTAGACGAGCAGTACTTC. It translates to CASSYVGIAEGVDEQYF.